This T cell receptor beta chain was observed in a study of quantifying T cell responses using KT2 cells. Study-wide context: RNA was reverse transcribed with TCR alpha and beta constant-region primers.

Study-level points and caveats: Input KT2 cell number predicted KT2 alpha and beta sequence counts linearly over several orders of magnitude. At about one KT2 cell per 100,000 PBMC, KT2 sequences were still detected.

KT2, a clone with a known TCR, was spiked into unfractionated PBMC. Germline loops: CDR1 LGHNT, CDR2 FRNRAP. Trimming at V came to 0 bases and at J to 4 bases, leaving 11 bases not matched to a gene. This CDR3 has 18 residues. The cDNA 3' end received a ligated oligonucleotide with a UMI. First-round PCR used about 4 cycles and beta primers RC1.1 and RC1.2 covering TRBC1 and TRBC2. Separate processing of TCR alpha and beta chains began at the second PCR. TCRdb re-analysed the UMI-ligation and nested PCR reads in MiXCR, keeping a single row per CDR3 protein. The table lists tens of thousands of distinct CDR3 sequences, about 7.3% of them singletons, with roughly 14% in the top ten. In this sample, this clonotype turned up many times. Its cognate antigen is unknown.

What was sequenced was PBMCs spiked with cells of the T cell clone KT2. This rearrangement joins TRBV12-5 to TRBJ2-3, with 9 positions matching TRBD2. This TCR was recovered from a human donor. The chain's CDR3 is CASGLVLSGRAEADTQYF. CDR3 nucleotide sequence: TGTGCTAGTGGTTTGGTACTTAGCGGGAGAGCTGAGGCAGATACGCAGTATTTT.